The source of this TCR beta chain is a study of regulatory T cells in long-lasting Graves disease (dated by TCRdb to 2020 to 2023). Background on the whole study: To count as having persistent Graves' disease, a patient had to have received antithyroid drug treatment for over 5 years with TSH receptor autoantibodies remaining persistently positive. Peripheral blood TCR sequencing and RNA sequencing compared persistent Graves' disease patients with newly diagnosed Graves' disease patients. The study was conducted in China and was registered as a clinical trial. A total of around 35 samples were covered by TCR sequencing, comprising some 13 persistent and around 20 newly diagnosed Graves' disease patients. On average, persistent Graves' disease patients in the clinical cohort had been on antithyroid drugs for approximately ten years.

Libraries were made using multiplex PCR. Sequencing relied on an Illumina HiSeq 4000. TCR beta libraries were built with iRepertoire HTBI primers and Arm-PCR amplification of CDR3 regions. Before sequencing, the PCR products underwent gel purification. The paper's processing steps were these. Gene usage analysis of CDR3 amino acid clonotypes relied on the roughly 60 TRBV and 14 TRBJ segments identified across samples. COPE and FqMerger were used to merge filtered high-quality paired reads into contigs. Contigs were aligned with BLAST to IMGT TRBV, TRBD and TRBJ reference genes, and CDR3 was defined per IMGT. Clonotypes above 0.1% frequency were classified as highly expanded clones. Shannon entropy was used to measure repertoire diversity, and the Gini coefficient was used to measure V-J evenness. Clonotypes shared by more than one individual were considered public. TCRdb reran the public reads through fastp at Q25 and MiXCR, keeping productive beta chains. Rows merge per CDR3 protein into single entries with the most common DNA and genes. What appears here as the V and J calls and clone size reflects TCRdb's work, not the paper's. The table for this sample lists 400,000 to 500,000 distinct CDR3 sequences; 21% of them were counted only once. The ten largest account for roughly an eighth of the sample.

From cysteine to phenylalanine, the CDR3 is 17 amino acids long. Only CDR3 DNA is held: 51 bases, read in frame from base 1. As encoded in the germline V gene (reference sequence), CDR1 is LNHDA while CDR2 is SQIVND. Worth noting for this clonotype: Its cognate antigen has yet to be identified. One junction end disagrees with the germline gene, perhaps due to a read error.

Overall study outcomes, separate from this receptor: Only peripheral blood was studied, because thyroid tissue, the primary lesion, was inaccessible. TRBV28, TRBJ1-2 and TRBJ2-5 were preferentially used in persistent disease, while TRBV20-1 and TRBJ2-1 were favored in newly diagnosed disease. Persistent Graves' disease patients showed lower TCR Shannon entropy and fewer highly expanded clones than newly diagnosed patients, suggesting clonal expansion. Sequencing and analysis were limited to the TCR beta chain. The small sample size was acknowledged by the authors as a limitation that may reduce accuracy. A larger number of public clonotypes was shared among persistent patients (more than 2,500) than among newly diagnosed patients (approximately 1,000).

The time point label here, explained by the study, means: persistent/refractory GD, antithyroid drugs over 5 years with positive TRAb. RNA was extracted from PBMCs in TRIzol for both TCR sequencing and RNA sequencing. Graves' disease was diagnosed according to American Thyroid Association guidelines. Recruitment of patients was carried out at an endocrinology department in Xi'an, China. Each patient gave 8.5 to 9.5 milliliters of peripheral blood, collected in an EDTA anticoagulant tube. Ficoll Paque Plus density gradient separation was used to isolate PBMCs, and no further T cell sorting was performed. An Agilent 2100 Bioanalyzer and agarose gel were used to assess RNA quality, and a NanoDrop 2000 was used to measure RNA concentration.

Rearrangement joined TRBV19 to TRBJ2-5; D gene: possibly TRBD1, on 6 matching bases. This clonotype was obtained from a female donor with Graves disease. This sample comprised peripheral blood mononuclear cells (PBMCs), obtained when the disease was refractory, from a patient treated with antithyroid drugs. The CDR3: CATSKPQGFPPQESQYF. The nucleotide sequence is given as TGTGCCACCTCAAAGCCACAGGGATTCCCCCCCCAAGAGTCCCAGTACTTC.